The 14 T cell receptor beta chains presented below share a single source sample, sequenced in a study of graft-versus-host responses after intestinal transplantation. Method: immunoSEQ multiplex PCR; TCRdb's copy keeps in-frame clones and lacks some. The table records over 100,000 clones, 85% to 95% of them present only once. Their cognate antigens are unknown. The source was unstimulated CD8+ T cells sorted from spleen or lymph node cells, collected before transplant. These receptors came from a human donor who was the organ donor for an intestinal transplant.

This clone is a singleton in its sample. The V call is TRBV21-1, the J call TRBJ2-5; the table's D gene call, TRBD2, was not cross checked with the DNA. TRBV21-1 is a listed pseudogene. CDR3 length: 16 residues. DNA for the CDR3: TGTGCCAGCAGCAAAGTCATAGAGAGGATGCAAGAGACCCAGTACTTC. Translated: CASSKVIERMQETQYF.

J is TRBJ1-1 and V is TRBV5-1, with a weak D call TRBD1 (6 bases). Deletions cut 3 bases from V and 3 bases from J, with 15 bases between. Germline CDR1 SGHRS, CDR2 YFSETQ. The CDR3 extends over 15 amino acids. The CDR3 nucleotides read TGCGCCAGCAGCTCCGATCCGGGACAATACACTGAAGCTTTCTTT. Its translation is CASSSDPGQYTEAFF. The variable domain in full, completed from reference TRBV5-1 and TRBJ1-1, reads KAGVTQTPRYLIKTRGQQVTLSCSPISGHRSVSWYQQTPGQGLQFLFEYFSETQRNKGNFPGRFSGRQFSNSRSEMNVSTLELGDSALYLCASSSDPGQYTEAFFGQGTRLTVV.

Details on this clone: In the same sample, other DNA sequences code for this CDR3. This rearrangement joins TRBV9 to TRBJ1-4; 9 bases are shared with TRBD1. Germline V gene lookup returns CDR1 SGDLS and CDR2 YYNGEE. V shed 2 bases, J shed 8 bases, and the junction held 1 base outside the gene matches. This CDR3 comprises 13 residues. CDR3 sequence reads: CASSVGTGEKLFF. The CDR3 coding sequence is TGTGCCAGCAGCGTCGGGACAGGGGAAAAACTGTTTTTT.

J is TRBJ2-2 and V is TRBV13; D unclear. The CDR3 length is 11 residues. V was pared by 5 bases and J by 6 bases, with 4 bases between. Germline V gives CDR1 PRHDT, CDR2 FYEKMQ (reference sequence). The CDR3 is CASSLAGELFF. DNA for the CDR3: TGTGCCAGCAGCCTAGCCGGGGAGCTGTTTTTT.

The chain uses TRBV5-1 and TRBJ1-4, with 9 bases that match TRBD1. Germline CDR1 and CDR2: SGHRS and YFSETQ. J was trimmed by 8 bases and V by 0 bases; bases with no gene match: 8. This CDR3 is 16 amino acids long. The CDR3 reads CASSLGTGEIGEKLFF. CDR3 sequence (DNA): TGCGCCAGCAGCTTGGGGACAGGGGAAATTGGGGAAAAACTGTTTTTT.

The chain recombines TRBV27 with TRBJ2-5; D not certain. The germline V gene has CDR1 MNHEY and CDR2 SMNVEV (reference sequence). CDR3 size: 14 residues. Between the trimmed V and J ends, which lost 3 bases and 5 bases, there was a span of 13 bases. CDR3 region: CASSLEPSGETQYF. The CDR3 DNA sequence: TGTGCCAGCAGTTTGGAGCCTAGTGGGGAGACCCAGTACTTC.

The V and J genes are TRBV19 and TRBJ2-7; possibly TRBD1 for D (5 bases). The CDR3 length is 14 residues. Germline V gene sequence: CDR1 LNHDA, CDR2 SQIVND (reference sequence). V was cut by 5 bases and J by 3 bases, with 14 bases left in between. CDR3 loop: CASSYSDTHYEQYF. The CDR3 region has the DNA TGTGCCAGTAGTTATTCGGACACTCACTACGAGCAGTACTTC.

The J gene is TRBJ2-3, the V gene TRBV15, with 7 bases aligning to TRBD2. CDR3 length equals 17 residues. Germline CDR1 reads LNHNV; CDR2 reads YYDKDF (reference sequence). Germline trimming cut 5 bases from V and 6 bases from J; bases unmatched to any gene: 17. Here the CDR3 reads CATSPMWGRADPDTQYF. The CDR3 coding sequence is TGTGCCACCAGCCCTATGTGGGGGAGGGCCGATCCCGATACGCAGTATTTT. The full variable domain, with the rest looked up from reference TRBV15 and TRBJ2-3, is DAMVIQNPRYQVTQFGKPVTLSCSQTLNHNVMYWYQQKSSQAPKLLFHYYDKDFNNEADTPDNFQSRRPNTSFCFLDIRSPGLGDTAMYLCATSPMWGRADPDTQYFGPGTRLTVL.

Details on this clone: The junction differs from germline at one of its ends, possibly a read error. The gene calls are TRBV27 and TRBJ2-7, with TRBD2 identical over 10 bases. Germline CDR1 and CDR2: MNHEY and SMNVEV (reference sequence). The CDR3 covers 15 residues. The CDR3 DNA follows: TGTGCCAGCAGCCCCACTAGCGGGATTGGCTACGGGCAGTACTTC. Encoded protein: CASSPTSGIGYGQYF.

This chain links TRBV29-1 with TRBJ2-2; D gene ambiguous. CDR3 length: 12 amino acids. CDR1 is SQVTM and CDR2 is ANQGSEA in the germline V gene. Trimming removed 2 bases from V and 3 bases from J, with 4 bases in between. Here the CDR3 DNA reads TGCAGCGTTGAAAGGGACACCGGGGAGCTGTTTTTT. This encodes CSVERDTGELFF.

This chain connects TRBV30 to TRBJ2-1, with D perhaps TRBD1 (5 bases). Per the germline V gene, CDR1 is GTSNPN and CDR2 is SVGIG (reference sequence). V was clipped by 4 bases and J by 4 bases, with 5 bases between them. The CDR3 covers 11 residues. The CDR3, as DNA: TGTGCCTGGAAGGGGTACAATGAGCAGTTCTTC. It codes for CAWKGYNEQFF.

The V and J genes are TRBV19 and TRBJ1-1; no definite D call. Germline CDR1 is LNHDA and CDR2 is SQIVND (reference sequence). The CDR3 runs to 13 residues. V lost 5 bases and J lost 5, with 12 bases in between. The CDR3: CASSWSLGTEAFF. The CDR3 DNA sequence: TGTGCCAGTAGTTGGTCCTTGGGGACTGAAGCTTTCTTT.

This clone has just one count. The chain links TRBV10-3 to TRBJ2-2; 7 positions match TRBD2. Germline lookup yields CDR1 ENHRY and CDR2 SYGVKD. The CDR3 is made up of 15 amino acids. V trimming: 6 bases; J trimming: 3 bases; junction bases outside the gene matches: 7. The CDR3 here is CAIREGLADTGELFF. Written as DNA, the CDR3 is TGTGCCATCAGGGAAGGGCTAGCGGACACCGGGGAGCTGTTTTTT.

The CDR3 loop reads CASNRGTGNTIYF. The CDR3 coding sequence is TGTGCCAGCAACCGCGGGACCGGAAACACCATATATTTT. This chain connects TRBV7-8 to TRBJ1-3, with D possibly matching TRBD1 (5 bases). CDR3 length equals 13 residues. Trimming stripped 7 bases from V and 4 bases from J, with 11 bases between. Germline-derived CDR1 and CDR2 are SGHVS and FQNEAQ.